This T cell receptor (beta chain) stems from a study of OX40 agonist ivuxolimab in advanced cancers. Study-level background: With a range of roughly 20 to 80, age averaged approximately 60 years, and around 83% were male. Study-wide findings and caveats: Expanded clones were, on average, more numerous in CD8+ T cells than in CD4+.

As regards this clone: Its matching antigen is unknown.

V was clipped by 6 bases and J by 2 bases; unmatched bases: 6. The CDR3 has 14 amino acids. Germline CDR1 reads SGHNT; CDR2 reads YYREEE (reference sequence). Here immunoSEQ multiplex PCR was the method, and the copy in TCRdb shows in-frame clones only, minus some. The table includes about 140,000 clones, 90% to 95% detected once. This chain connects TRBV5-4 to TRBJ2-7; 9 bases align to TRBD2. This sequence originates from an adult with an advanced solid tumor such as melanoma, head and neck, liver or kidney cancer. This specimen consisted of CD4+ or CD8+ T cells sorted from blood, obtained in a trial of the OX40 agonist ivuxolimab. This chain's CDR3 is CASTRLAEAYEQYF. CDR3 nucleotides: TGTGCCAGCACAAGACTAGCGGAGGCCTACGAGCAGTACTTC.